This is a list of T cell receptor beta chains from one sample in a study of T cells in tuberculosis. The protocol was immunoSEQ multiplex PCR, while the TCRdb copy is restricted to in-frame clones and leaves out a portion. The sample records 30,000 to 35,000 clones, around 92% being singletons. Sequences were derived from PBMCs, sampled at tuberculosis diagnosis. The receptors derive from an adult with tuberculosis. Some clones in this sample may be carry-over from other donors' samples. Each CDR3 is given with its conserved first and last residue. Each record gives: CDR3 protein, J gene, V gene, CDR3 length.

CASSIKKGQGVYGYTF TRBJ1-2 TRBV19 16
CAISVPGLAGARQYF TRBJ2-3 TRBV10-3 15
CASSFDRNEKLFF TRBJ1-4 TRBV4-1 13
CASSATGEETQYF TRBJ2-5 TRBV5-1 13
CASSFGRGNYEQYF TRBJ2-7 TRBV5-6 14
CASSEDPSSYNEQFF TRBJ2-1 TRBV6-1 15
CASSPGLAGGQYNEQFF TRBJ2-1 TRBV18 17
CASREGPSVNEQFF TRBJ2-1 TRBV11-2 14
CASSTPPGTGSSYEQYF TRBJ2-7 TRBV19 17
CAISVGSSSSYEQYF TRBJ2-7 TRBV10-3 15
CASSIRQSSYEQYF TRBJ2-7 TRBV6-1 14
CASSLDRVDTQYF TRBJ2-3 TRBV11-3 13
CASSHSHNEQFF TRBJ2-1 TRBV5-6 12
CASSPTSGGPIVEQYF TRBJ2-7 TRBV7-2 16
CASSPQRGRLAGAGELFF TRBJ2-2 TRBV5-6 18
CASSILATGELFF TRBJ2-2 TRBV19 13
CASSLGQGRDTEAFF TRBJ1-1 TRBV7-2 15
CASSKVGLKRTDTQYF TRBJ2-3 TRBV21-1 16
CASSLGDRGPGANVLTF TRBJ2-6 TRBV13 17
CASSDSSGGTNEQFF TRBJ2-1 TRBV25-1 15
CASSRTGGSYEQYF TRBJ2-7 TRBV19 14
CASSPGTGTYEQYF TRBJ2-7 TRBV19 14
CASSYSAGTGYGYTF TRBJ1-2 TRBV6-5 15
CASSRRTGSYNEQFF TRBJ2-1 TRBV14 15
CASSLYSLNGNQPQHF TRBJ1-5 TRBV27 16
CASSQGVGARNEQFF TRBJ2-1 TRBV4-2 15
CASSWTLAGGRGEQFF TRBJ2-1 TRBV11-3 16
CASSRTPAGGSYEQYF TRBJ2-7 TRBV7-9 16
CASSWTKSTDTQYF TRBJ2-3 TRBV6-5 14
CASRRDRGYYGYTF TRBJ1-2 TRBV6-5 14
CASSLSSGNEQFF TRBJ2-1 TRBV5-1 13
CAISDFSGTSGGALGDTQYF TRBJ2-3 TRBV10-3 20
CASSAFTGLGTGELFF TRBJ2-2 TRBV2 16
CASSLSRGHGELFF TRBJ2-2 TRBV7-6 14
CASSLGLGGSTEAFF TRBJ1-1 TRBV5-1 15
CASRNNYEQYF TRBJ2-7 TRBV27 11
CATSRGRGAYTDTQYF TRBJ2-3 TRBV15 16
CASSLDAAGGTDTQYF TRBJ2-3 TRBV7-2 16
CASSPGWGGLEKAFF TRBJ1-1 TRBV27 15
CASSPRDRGNEQFF TRBJ2-1 TRBV9 14
CASSDRATGHKADTF TRBJ1-2 TRBV6-6 15
CASSDQGRGYGYTF TRBJ1-2 TRBV14 14
CASSEVPRGEQFF TRBJ2-1 TRBV2 13
CASRLAEGTFRPQHF TRBJ1-5 TRBV12-2 15
CSVDSQGVETQYF TRBJ2-5 TRBV29-1 13
CASSATQGAQHF TRBJ1-5 TRBV6-1 12
CASSLQGAGGYTF TRBJ1-2 TRBV7-6 13
CASSSRGDSEKLFF TRBJ1-4 TRBV5-4 14
CASSPTTVPAGGNTIYF TRBJ1-3 TRBV7-2 17
CASRQQASGGSDTQYF TRBJ2-3 TRBV5-1 16
CASSGGTVNTEAFF TRBJ1-1 TRBV18 14
CASSLATYEQYF TRBJ2-7 TRBV11-2 12
CASSLGQGNTEAFF TRBJ1-1 TRBV19 14
CASSYRGRKFF TRBJ2-1 TRBV6-5 11
CASSQDRTYEQYF TRBJ2-7 TRBV18 13
CASSSESGNTIYF TRBJ1-3 TRBV6-1 13
CASSPGGGSSYEQYF TRBJ2-7 TRBV7-2 15
CASSTNPDRGNIQYF TRBJ2-4 TRBV7-3 15
CASTSSGTSGHSYEQYF TRBJ2-7 TRBV19 17